This T cell receptor (beta chain) was obtained from a study of cytomegalovirus exposure and HLA in healthy donors. Use of 60 Vbeta and 13 Jbeta primers characterized the PCR. Clones were sequenced by immunoSEQ multiplex PCR, and TCRdb holds only the in-frame ones, with some missing. The sample has about 140,000 clones, roughly 80% seen once; the top ten hold 1.2%. The V and J ends lost 11 bases and 4 bases respectively, with 14 bases between them. The CDR3 sequence is 13 residues long. The germline gives CDR1 MNHNY, CDR2 SVGAGI (reference sequence). The clonotype was recovered from a female donor in good health and CMV-seronegative. The J gene is TRBJ2-2, the V gene TRBV6-6; possible D gene TRBD2, 5 bases. Sequenced: PBMCs. The CDR3 here is CAGLSVSTGELFF. Here the CDR3 DNA reads TGTGCCGGGCTTAGCGTGAGCACCGGGGAGCTGTTTTTT.